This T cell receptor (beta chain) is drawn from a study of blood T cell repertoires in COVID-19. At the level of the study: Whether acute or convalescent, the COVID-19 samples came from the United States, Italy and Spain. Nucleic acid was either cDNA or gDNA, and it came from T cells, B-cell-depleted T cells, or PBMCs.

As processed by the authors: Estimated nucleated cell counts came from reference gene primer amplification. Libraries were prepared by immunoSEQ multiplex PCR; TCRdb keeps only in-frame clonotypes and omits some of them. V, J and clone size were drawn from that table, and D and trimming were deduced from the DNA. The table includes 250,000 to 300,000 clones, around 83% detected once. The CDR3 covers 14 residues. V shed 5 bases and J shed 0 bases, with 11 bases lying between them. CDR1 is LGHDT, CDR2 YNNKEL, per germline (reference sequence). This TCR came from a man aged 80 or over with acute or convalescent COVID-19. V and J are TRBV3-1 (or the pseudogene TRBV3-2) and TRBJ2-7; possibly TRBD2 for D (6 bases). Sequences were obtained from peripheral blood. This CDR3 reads CASSYGGISYEQYF. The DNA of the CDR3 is TGTGCCAGCAGCTACGGCGGGATCTCCTACGAGCAGTACTTC.